Below are 27 T cell receptor beta chains sequenced from a single sample in a study of cytomegalovirus exposure and HLA in healthy donors. The PCR made use of 60 Vbeta and 13 Jbeta primers. Generated by immunoSEQ multiplex PCR, the TCRdb table keeps only in-frame clones and is missing some. Altogether tens of thousands of clones are present, 60% to 80% being singletons, with the ten largest covering 9.5% to 13%. Sequencing was done on a sample of PBMCs. These receptors were collected from a woman aged 40 to 55 in good health and CMV-seropositive.

This chain links TRBV19 with TRBJ1-5; D gene ambiguous. CDR3 length: 12 residues. From germline, CDR1 is LNHDA and CDR2 SQIVND (reference sequence). V was clipped by 2 bases and J by 4 bases, with 3 bases between them. In nucleotides, the CDR3 is TGTGCCAGTAGTATATTAAATCAGCCCCAGCATTTT. Translation: CASSILNQPQHF.

The sample holds a few counts of this clone. The genes are TRBV7-2 and TRBJ1-2; no reliable D call. V lost 5 bases and J lost 7, with 14 bases in between. This CDR3 is built from 13 residues. Germline CDR1 SGHTA, CDR2 FQGNSA. Here the CDR3 reads CASSVGGGGGYTF. The CDR3 nucleotides read TGTGCCAGCAGCGTCGGAGGCGGCGGTGGCTACACCTTC.

This clone showed up just a few times. This sequence joins TRBV7-9 and TRBJ2-2; tentatively, D is TRBD1 (5 bases). The germline gives CDR1 SEHNR, CDR2 FQNEAQ (reference sequence). V shed 0 bases and J shed 0 bases, with 11 bases lying between them. This CDR3 comprises 17 residues. CDR3 sequence reads: CASSLAIRAPNTGELFF. The CDR3 region has the DNA TGTGCCAGCAGCTTAGCGATCAGGGCTCCGAACACCGGGGAGCTGTTTTTT.

The chain joins TRBV5-6 to TRBJ2-1; D unclear. Germline loops: CDR1 SGHDT, CDR2 YYEEEE. The CDR3 runs 12 residues. With 4 bases removed from V and 3 bases from J, the gap between germline ends came to 5 bases. The DNA of the CDR3 is TGTGCCAGCAGCCCGAGCTACAATGAGCAGTTCTTC. Encoded protein: CASSPSYNEQFF.

The chain links TRBV19 to TRBJ1-1; 10 bases are a match to TRBD1. This CDR3 has 16 amino acids. Germline-derived CDR1 and CDR2 are LNHDA and SQIVND (reference sequence). The ends lost 9 bases at V and 4 bases at J; junction bases unmatched: 14. This chain's CDR3 is CASGIPPGTGVTEAFF. The CDR3, as DNA: TGTGCCAGCGGGATTCCGCCAGGGACAGGGGTCACTGAAGCTTTCTTT.

The chain has TRBV23-1 and TRBJ1-1; D remains unclear. TRBV23-1 is sorted into the ORF group, with uncertain function. The CDR3 covers 16 residues. Trimming took 1 base from V and 5 from J, leaving 17 bases between them. CDR3 DNA: TGCGCCAGCAGTCAATGTGATATGAGGACGGGGACTGAAGCTTTCTTT. Its translation is CASSQCDMRTGTEAFF.

The gene calls are TRBV5-6 and TRBJ1-2; 7 bases are a match to TRBD1. The CDR3 is made up of 15 amino acids. V lost 4 bases and J lost 2; bases outside the gene matches: 8. Per germline, CDR1 SGHDT and CDR2 YYEEEE. CDR3 coding DNA: TGTGCCAGCAGCCCGGGACAGAATAAAAACTATGGCTACACCTTC. The encoded protein is CASSPGQNKNYGYTF.

This chain links TRBV25-1 with TRBJ2-7, with TRBD1 identical over 11 bases. The CDR3 contains 16 residues. CDR1 is MGHDK and CDR2 is SYGVNS in the germline V gene. Unmatched junction bases numbered 11, after V lost 8 bases and J lost 2 bases. Written as DNA, the CDR3 is TGTGCCAGCGAAGATCCCGGGACAGGGGGACCCTACGAGCAGTACTTC. Amino acid sequence: CASEDPGTGGPYEQYF.

The chain is built from TRBV9 and TRBJ1-5; D may be TRBD1 (5 bases). V lost 1 base and J lost 11, with 13 bases in between. CDR1 SGDLS and CDR2 YYNGEE come from the germline V gene. The CDR3 spans 13 residues. The CDR3 coding sequence is TGTGCCAGCAGCGTAAGGACGGGAGGGGCCCAGCATTTT. Encoded protein: CASSVRTGGAQHF.

The chain carries TRBV10-3 and TRBJ1-1; D not certain. V was shortened by 8 bases and J by 1 base, with 11 bases between the two germline ends. Per the germline V gene, CDR1 is ENHRY and CDR2 is SYGVKD. CDR3 length equals 13 residues. The CDR3 loop is CAILSSQNTEAFF. The CDR3 nucleotides are TGTGCCATCTTATCATCACAGAACACTGAAGCTTTCTTT.

CDR3 amino acids: CASTRLVRSSYNEQFF. For the CDR3, the DNA is TGTGCCAGCACCAGGTTGGTCAGAAGCTCCTACAATGAGCAGTTCTTC. The chain couples TRBV2 to TRBJ2-1; no firm D call. Trimming took 7 bases from V and 0 from J, leaving 16 bases between them. Per germline, CDR1 SNHLY and CDR2 FYNNEI. This CDR3 has 16 residues.

The gene calls are TRBV4-2 and TRBJ2-1; D not certain. Germline V gene lookup returns CDR1 LGHNA and CDR2 YNFKEQ. There are 17 residues in the CDR3. Trimming left V 0 bases short and J 0 bases short, with 12 bases between. This chain's CDR3 is CASSQDPRQSSYNEQFF. The CDR3 coding sequence is TGTGCCAGCAGCCAAGATCCGAGGCAGAGCTCCTACAATGAGCAGTTCTTC.

The rearrangement uses TRBV19 and TRBJ1-1, with D perhaps TRBD1 (6 bases). CDR3 length: 15 residues. The germline CDR1 and CDR2 sequences are LNHDA and SQIVND (reference sequence). The ends were cut back, 1 base at V and 4 bases at J, with 13 bases in the middle. CDR3 sequence: CASSIVAQGSTEAFF. In DNA, the CDR3 is TGTGCCAGTAGTATAGTCGCGCAGGGGAGCACTGAAGCTTTCTTT.

The chain combines TRBV2 with TRBJ1-4; 9 bases line up with TRBD1. J gave up 6 bases and V 7 bases, and 3 bases lay outside the gene matches. Looked up from germline, CDR1 is SNHLY and CDR2 is FYNNEI. This CDR3 has 13 amino acids. CDR3 amino acids: CASKGTGHEKLFF. The CDR3 DNA sequence: TGTGCCAGCAAAGGGACAGGGCATGAAAAACTGTTTTTT.

The chain couples TRBV6-1 to TRBJ2-3; D may be TRBD1 (5 bases). The CDR3 extends over 16 amino acids. CDR1 is MNHNS and CDR2 is SASEGT in the germline V gene. The V gene lost 3 bases and the J gene lost 4 bases, with 17 bases spanning the gap. The CDR3 nucleotides read TGTGCCAGCAGTGAGTTCAGGGATCCGTGGGCAGATACGCAGTATTTT. Translated, it gives CASSEFRDPWADTQYF.

The V gene is TRBV9, the J gene TRBJ1-1, with D possibly matching TRBD1 (5 bases). Looked up from germline, CDR1 is SGDLS and CDR2 is YYNGEE. Trimming stripped 0 bases from V and 10 bases from J, with 13 bases between. This CDR3 is built from 13 residues. CDR3 sequence (DNA): TGTGCCAGCAGCGTAGGAGACGGGGGATCAGCTTTCTTT. The encoded protein is CASSVGDGGSAFF.

This clone was seen a handful of times. The V and J genes are TRBV5-1 and TRBJ2-7; D is possibly TRBD1 (5 bases). V was trimmed by 3 bases and J by 3 bases, leaving 13 bases between them. Germline V gives CDR1 SGHRS, CDR2 YFSETQ. The CDR3 runs to 14 residues. In DNA form, the CDR3 reads TGCGCCAGCAGCTCTCAACAGGTAAACTACGAGCAGTACTTC. It codes for CASSSQQVNYEQYF.

The CDR3 spells CASSLSAGVLETQYF. In nucleotides, the CDR3 is TGTGCCAGCAGCTTGTCAGCGGGGGTGCTTGAGACCCAGTACTTC. The chain joins TRBV5-6 to TRBJ2-5; 8 bases map to TRBD2. CDR3 size: 15 residues. After removal of 1 base from V and 5 bases from J, the junction contained 7 bases not matched to a gene. The germline CDR1 and CDR2 sequences are SGHDT and YYEEEE.

The chain combines TRBV2 with TRBJ2-2; weak D call: TRBD2 (5 bases). V shed 1 base and J shed 8 bases, with 8 bases lying between them. This CDR3 spans 13 amino acids. Germline V gene lookup returns CDR1 SNHLY and CDR2 FYNNEI. This CDR3 is CASSEEGGGELFF. In DNA form, the CDR3 reads TGTGCCAGCAGTGAAGAAGGCGGGGGGGAGCTGTTTTTT.

The rearrangement joins TRBV5-1 to TRBJ2-3, with 8 bases matching TRBD2. Per germline, CDR1 SGHRS and CDR2 YFSETQ. J gave up 0 bases and V 1 base, and 4 bases lay outside the gene matches. The CDR3 spans 16 residues. The CDR3 reads CASSLLTSGSTDTQYF. Written as DNA, the CDR3 is TGCGCCAGCAGCTTGCTCACTAGCGGTAGCACAGATACGCAGTATTTT.

The V gene is TRBV4-1, the J gene TRBJ1-6, with D perhaps TRBD1 (5 bases). CDR3 length: 15 residues. Trimming left V 1 base short and J 4 bases short, with 8 bases between. Germline loops: CDR1 MGHRA, CDR2 YSYEKL. The CDR3, as DNA: TGCGCCAGCAGCCAAGTGGGACTTTATAATTCACCCCTCCACTTT. This sequence encodes CASSQVGLYNSPLHF.

V and J are TRBV7-2 and TRBJ2-3, with D possibly matching TRBD2 (5 bases). Germline V lookup: CDR1 SGHTA, CDR2 FQGNSA. The ends were cut back, 1 base at V and 3 bases at J, with 8 bases in the middle. CDR3 length: 14 amino acids. CDR3 residues: CASSLGRETDTQYF. CDR3 in DNA: TGTGCCAGCAGCTTAGGACGGGAAACAGATACGCAGTATTTT.

The chain recombines TRBV19 with TRBJ1-5; TRBD1 might be the D (6 bases). Trimming pared 3 bases from V and 1 base from J, leaving 10 bases between. Germline CDR1 and CDR2: LNHDA and SQIVND (reference sequence). This CDR3 is built from 15 residues. In DNA, the CDR3 is TGTGCCAGTAGTATTCCCAGGGGAAGCAATCAGCCCCAGCATTTT. Its translation: CASSIPRGSNQPQHF.

The chain has TRBV4-1 and TRBJ1-1, with TRBD1 matching over 9 bases. This CDR3 has 15 amino acids. J was trimmed by 4 bases and V by 1 base; bases with no gene match: 4. Per germline, CDR1 MGHRA and CDR2 YSYEKL. CDR3 coding DNA: TGCGCCAGCAGCCAAGGGACAGGGGCGGCCACTGAAGCTTTCTTT. This encodes CASSQGTGAATEAFF.

The V call is TRBV5-1, the J call TRBJ1-4, with D possibly matching TRBD1 (6 bases). V was shortened by 3 bases and J by 5 bases, with 11 bases between the two germline ends. The CDR3 loop spans 14 amino acids. Germline loops: CDR1 SGHRS, CDR2 YFSETQ. CDR3 in DNA: TGCGCCAGCAGCTGGACAGAAGCGAATGAAAAACTGTTTTTT. Translating it yields CASSWTEANEKLFF.

The chain recombines TRBV5-1 with TRBJ2-1; TRBD2 matches at 7 bases. V lost 0 bases to trimming and J lost 15 bases; unmatched junction nucleotides: 15. The CDR3 has 15 residues. The germline CDR1 and CDR2 sequences are SGHRS and YFSETQ. CDR3 loop: CASSLGGGDHPQLFF. The CDR3 DNA reads as TGCGCCAGCAGCTTGGGCGGGGGAGACCACCCGCAGTTGTTCTTC.

J is TRBJ1-1 and V is TRBV29-1; 10 bases map to TRBD1. V gave up 7 bases and J gave up 4 bases; unmatched junction bases: 3. CDR3 length equals 12 residues. The V gene's germline CDR1 is SQVTM and CDR2 ANQGSEA. CDR3 nucleotide sequence: TGCAGCGCCGACAGGGGGCCCACTGAAGCTTTCTTT. Its translation is CSADRGPTEAFF.